The rows below give T cell receptor beta chains drawn from one sample of a study of shared clonotypes between healthy human individuals. Measured with immunoSEQ multiplex PCR; TCRdb has only the in-frame clones, and not every one. The table has fewer than 1.8 million clones, 98% seen once. The sequenced sample was naive CD4+ T cells sorted from blood. These TCRs come from a man in his thirties or forties in good health. Both conserved end residues are part of each CDR3. D genes are given only for firm matches. A row's size may be missing; if present it is once, few, many or a size class.

clone_size j_call d_call cdr3_length v_call cdr3_aa cdr3_nt
- TRBJ2-1 TRBD1 16 TRBV15 CATSRDGDSNFNEQFF TGTGCCACCAGCAGAGATGGGGACAGCAACTTCAATGAGCAGTTCTTC
- TRBJ2-3 - 14 TRBV4-3 CASSQEVFTDTQYF TGCGCCAGCAGCCAAGAGGTCTTCACAGATACGCAGTATTTT
- TRBJ2-2 - 11 TRBV20-1 CSARGSGELFF TGCAGTGCGAGAGGGTCCGGGGAGCTGTTTTTT
- TRBJ1-2 TRBD1 13 TRBV6-6 CASSRDRGDGYTF TGTGCCAGCAGCCGGGACAGGGGCGATGGCTACACCTTC
- TRBJ1-5 TRBD1 16 TRBV19 CASKTRDRWSNQPQHF TGTGCCAGTAAAACAAGGGACAGATGGAGCAATCAGCCCCAGCATTTT
- TRBJ2-1 - 15 TRBV27 CASSLGGSSYNEQFF TGTGCCAGCAGTCTTGGGGGAAGCTCCTACAATGAGCAGTTCTTC
- TRBJ2-1 TRBD2 17 TRBV11-2 CASSSPPPSGGGNEQFF TGTGCCAGCAGCTCTCCCCCTCCTAGCGGAGGCGGTAATGAGCAGTTCTTC
- TRBJ2-3 - 15 TRBV7-3 CASSLRGRSTDTQYF TGTGCCAGCAGCTTAAGGGGACGCAGCACAGATACGCAGTATTTT
once TRBJ1-5 - 15 TRBV27 CASSSLRFGRQPQHF TGTGCCAGCAGTTCCCTAAGGTTTGGAAGGCAGCCCCAGCATTTT
- TRBJ2-1 TRBD2 15 TRBV10-2 CASSEGAGVVNEQFF TGCGCCAGCAGTGAAGGGGCGGGAGTGGTGAATGAGCAGTTCTTC
- TRBJ2-7 - 15 TRBV14 CASSPRTGRDLEQYF TGTGCCAGCAGCCCACGGACAGGGAGGGATCTCGAGCAGTACTTC
- TRBJ1-2 - 14 TRBV18 CASSPRQGDYGYTF TGTGCCAGCTCACCACGCCAGGGCGACTATGGCTACACCTTC
- TRBJ1-1 - 13 TRBV7-9 CASSLSGGTEAFF TGTGCCAGCAGCTTATCCGGGGGAACTGAAGCTTTCTTT
- TRBJ2-5 TRBD1 14 TRBV10-2 CASSELDRVETQYF TGCGCCAGCAGTGAGCTGGACAGGGTTGAGACCCAGTACTTC
- TRBJ2-7 - 13 TRBV5-4 CASSLDRQGEQYF TGTGCCAGCAGCCTAGACCGGCAGGGCGAGCAGTACTTC
- TRBJ2-5 TRBD1 12 TRBV2 CASQGVAETQYF TGTGCCAGTCAGGGGGTCGCGGAGACCCAGTACTTC
- TRBJ1-5 - 13 TRBV4-3 CASSQDTRGPQHF TGCGCCAGCAGCCAGGACACCCGGGGGCCCCAGCATTTT
- TRBJ2-1 TRBD2 17 TRBV15 CATSREGRLAGMHEQFF TGTGCCACCAGCAGAGAGGGGAGACTAGCGGGTATGCATGAGCAGTTCTTC
- TRBJ2-5 - 15 TRBV7-2 CASSVVGGFQETQYF TGTGCCAGCAGCGTTGTTGGGGGCTTCCAAGAGACCCAGTACTTC